This TCR beta chain was retrieved from a study of blood T cell repertoires in COVID-19. Using immunoSEQ multiplex PCR, the repertoire was profiled, and TCRdb retains in-frame clones only, with some absent. The sample consists of 40,000 to 55,000 clones, roughly nine tenths of them appearing once. Trimming left V 6 bases short and J 5 bases short, with 14 bases between. The CDR3 totals 14 residues. Germline V gene sequence: CDR1 LNHDA, CDR2 SQIVND (reference sequence). The material sequenced was peripheral blood. This sequence originates from a man in his 70s with active COVID-19. This chain connects TRBV19 to TRBJ2-1; perhaps TRBD2 as D (6 bases). CDR3 bases: TGTGCCAGTAGCATGACGGGAGAGAACAATGAGCAGTTCTTC. Its protein is CASSMTGENNEQFF.